This entry is about one TCR beta chain. The CDR3 loop spans 16 amino acids. V dropped 4 bases and J dropped 10 bases, with 21 bases sitting between them. Germline CDR1 and CDR2: SGHRS and YFSETQ. This sample was included in a study of cytomegalovirus exposure and HLA in healthy donors. Method: immunoSEQ multiplex PCR; TCRdb's copy keeps in-frame clones and lacks some. This table holds a few hundred thousand clones, 65% to 90% found once. The clonotype originates from a woman under 30 in good health and CMV-seronegative. Sequences were obtained from PBMCs. V gene TRBV5-1 combines with J gene TRBJ1-6; D is possibly TRBD1 (5 bases). CDR3: CASSVTRGFSSSPLHF. CDR3 DNA sequence: TGCGCCAGCAGCGTGACAAGGGGTTTCTCATCATCACCCCTCCACTTT. Supplemented by reference TRBV5-1 and TRBJ1-6, the full variable domain reads KAGVTQTPRYLIKTRGQQVTLSCSPISGHRSVSWYQQTPGQGLQFLFEYFSETQRNKGNFPGRFSGRQFSNSRSEMNVSTLELGDSALYLCASSVTRGFSSSPLHFGNGTRLTVT.